This is a list of T cell receptor beta chains from one sample in a study of CD4 and CD8 cells across lung adenocarcinoma regions. Each CDR3 protein gets one entry after TCRdb re-called the PCR reads with MiXCR. The sample lists some 25,000 distinct CDR3 sequences, over 45% occurring once. The sample taken for sequencing was CD8+ T cells from the center of a lung tumor. All receptors derive from a male donor with lung adenocarcinoma. The CD4 and CD8 labels of this study may be unreliable. Each CDR3 is given with its conserved first and last residue. Each record gives: D gene, J gene, V gene, clone size, CDR3 protein, CDR3 DNA. The D gene is left open where the match is weak. Clone sizes are given selectively: once, few, many, or a class where the clone is expanded.

>TRBD1|TRBJ2-1|TRBV12-3/TRBV12-4|few
CASSDRGQKPLVQNEQFF
TGTGCCAGCAGTGACAGGGGGCAAAAACCCTTGGTCCAGAATGAGCAGTTCTTC
>TRBD1|TRBJ1-6|TRBV6-1|-
CASLGQFSSYNSPLHF
TGTGCCAGCCTGGGACAGTTTAGCTCCTATAATTCACCCCTCCACTTT
>-|TRBJ2-4|TRBV6-5|-
CARSYGVSATDTQYF
TGTGCCCGCAGTTACGGGGTGAGTGCCACAGACACGCAGTACTTC
>-|TRBJ2-3|TRBV14|few
CASSQDLGDTQYF
TGTGCCAGCAGCCAAGATCTTGGGGATACGCAGTATTTT
>TRBD1|TRBJ2-5|TRBV4-2|few
CASSQGTGGFLETQYF
TGTGCCAGCAGCCAAGGGACAGGGGGCTTCTTGGAGACCCAGTACTTC
>-|TRBJ2-1|TRBV6-1|medium-sized
CASTPKGGNEQFF
TGTGCCAGCACCCCGAAAGGGGGCAATGAGCAGTTCTTC
>TRBD2|TRBJ2-2|TRBV7-8|-
CASSYPGLAERGTGELFF
TGTGCCAGCAGTTACCCCGGACTAGCGGAGAGGGGGACCGGGGAGCTGTTTTTT
>TRBD1|TRBJ2-7|TRBV27|-
CASSLGGQKYEQYF
TGTGCCAGCAGTTTAGGGGGACAGAAATACGAGCAGTACTTC
>-|TRBJ1-2|TRBV25-1|few
CASSENSPFGYTF
TGTGCCAGCAGTGAAAATTCTCCATTTGGCTACACCTTC
>-|TRBJ1-1|TRBV27|-
CASSSHTEAFF
TGTGCCAGCAGTTCTCACACTGAAGCTTTCTTT
>-|TRBJ2-4|TRBV6-5|-
CASSSALSAKNMQYF
TGTGCCAGCAGTTCGGCGCTAAGCGCCAAAAATATGCAGTACTTT
>-|TRBJ2-5|TRBV6-1|-
CASSSLGGLTETQYF
TGTGCCAGCAGCTCCCTCGGAGGGCTCACAGAGACGCAGTATTTC
>-|TRBJ2-2|TRBV7-3|-
CASSFIGRGGELFF
TGTGCCAGCAGCTTCATTGGCAGGGGCGGTGAGCTGTTTTTT
>-|TRBJ2-1|TRBV7-9|-
CASGRSDEQFF
TGTGCCAGCGGCAGGTCCGATGAGCAGTTCTTC
>-|TRBJ2-1|TRBV4-2|-
CASSLSSGRQFF
TGTGCCAGCAGCCTTTCCTCAGGGAGGCAGTTCTTC